This TCR beta chain appears in the sequencing data of a study of T cell changes during pregnancy in multiple sclerosis. This table comes from immunoSEQ multiplex PCR, and its TCRdb copy is limited to in-frame clones, with some not included. The sample comprises 45,000 to 65,000 clones, 80% to 95% of which are singletons, and around 0.53% rests with the top ten. The sequenced sample was CD4+ T cells from peripheral blood mononuclear cells, obtained after pregnancy. The receptor was isolated from a female donor with multiple sclerosis, enrolled in a pregnancy study.

CDR3 DNA sequence: TGTGCCAGCCGAAGGACAGGGGGCAATGAGCAGTTCTTC. Residues: CASRRTGGNEQFF. The chain is built from TRBV7-9 and TRBJ2-1; 10 bases are a match to TRBD1. The CDR3 is 13 residues long. After removal of 8 bases from V and 6 bases from J, the junction contained 4 bases not matched to a gene. Germline lookup yields CDR1 SEHNR and CDR2 FQNEAQ (reference sequence).